This entry features one T cell receptor (beta chain) sequence. As yet, its antigen is unknown. Germline V gives CDR1 SGHVS, CDR2 FNYEAQ. CDR3 size: 19 residues. The junction had 15 bases not matched to a gene; V was cut back by 5 bases and J by 3 bases. The data derive from a study of T cell responses to AZD1222 COVID-19 vaccine. General study points: Spike as a whole was targeted by vaccine-associated CD4 TCRs, dominant at 160-218 and 743-854.

It was second doses at about 4 or about 12 weeks that were pooled. The protocol was immunoSEQ multiplex PCR, while the TCRdb copy is restricted to in-frame clones and leaves out a portion. This sample has some 160,000 clones; around nine tenths occur once, and the top ten carry approximately 1%. This TCR came from an adult who received the AZD1222 COVID-19 vaccine. V usage is TRBV7-6 and J usage is TRBJ2-3, with 12 bases lining up with TRBD2. The sample here was peripheral blood, taken 28 days after the second AZD1222 dose. The CDR3 nucleotides read TGTGCCAGCAGCCCCCTCATCAGGCGGACTAGCGGGGAAACAGATACGCAGTATTTT. This translates into CASSPLIRRTSGETDTQYF.